This passage covers 20 T cell receptor beta chains from one sample sequenced in a study of early T cells in non-severe SARS-CoV-2 infection. TCRdb re-derived calls from the 5' RACE reads in MiXCR, one entry per CDR3 protein. The table records 42,000 or so distinct CDR3 sequences, roughly 6% of them present only once. The input for sequencing was whole blood, taken at baseline. All receptors come from an adult who was a healthcare worker with PCR-confirmed SARS-CoV-2 infection or an uninfected control (not recorded which).

This clonotype was counted a few times. The rearrangement joins TRBV7-6 to TRBJ2-7; 7 nucleotides align to TRBD1. The CDR3 covers 14 residues. Germline trimming cut 4 bases from V and 7 bases from J; bases unmatched to any gene: 10. The germline V gene has CDR1 SGHVS and CDR2 FNYEAQ. CDR3 protein: CASSSRQGLGEQYF. The CDR3 DNA follows: TGTGCCAGCAGCTCGCGACAGGGTTTGGGGGAGCAGTACTTC.

This clonotype has a handful of counts. The chain is built from TRBV7-3 and TRBJ1-5; no reliable D call. Between the trimmed V and J ends, which lost 5 bases and 4 bases, there was a span of 15 bases. This CDR3 has 15 residues. Germline CDR1 reads SGHTA; CDR2 reads FQGTGA. As DNA, the CDR3 is TGTGCCAGCAGCATAAGGACGGGAACTAATCAGCCCCAGCATTTT. Translation: CASSIRTGTNQPQHF.

This clonotype was seen repeatedly, ten times or more. The V and J genes are TRBV30 and TRBJ1-3; tentative D call: TRBD1 (5 bases). Trimming removed 4 bases from V and 0 bases from J, with 10 bases in between. The CDR3 extends over 14 amino acids. Per the germline V gene, CDR1 is GTSNPN and CDR2 is SVGIG (reference sequence). Here the CDR3 DNA reads TGTGCCTGGATGGGACTCTTCTCTGGAAACACCATATATTTT. This gives the protein CAWMGLFSGNTIYF.

This clonotype was picked up a small number of times. The J gene is TRBJ2-7, the V gene TRBV7-2; D may be TRBD2 (5 bases). The V gene lost 2 bases and the J gene lost 2 bases, with 13 bases spanning the gap. Germline V lookup: CDR1 SGHTA, CDR2 FQGNSA. The CDR3 spans 15 residues. CDR3 region: CASSLSAGLTYEQYF. CDR3 DNA sequence: TGTGCCAGCAGCTTATCGGCAGGACTCACCTACGAGCAGTACTTC.

This clonotype was counted ten times or more. The chain employs TRBV7-9 and TRBJ1-6, with a possible D match to TRBD1 (6 bases). Trimming pared 6 bases from V and 6 bases from J, leaving 18 bases between. This CDR3 has 16 residues. The germline CDR1 and CDR2 sequences are SEHNR and FQNEAQ (reference sequence). The CDR3 loop reads CASRSPGQRINSPLHF. The CDR3 DNA sequence: TGTGCCAGCAGAAGTCCGGGACAAAGAATTAATTCACCCCTCCACTTT.

V usage is TRBV6-6 and J usage is TRBJ2-3; TRBD2 agrees at 8 bases. With V trimmed by 4 bases and J by 0 bases, 6 bases remained unmatched. The CDR3 is 16 amino acids. The germline CDR1 and CDR2 sequences are MNHNY and SVGAGI (reference sequence). CDR3 nucleotides: TGTGCCAGCAGTTGGACTAGCCAGTCTAGCACAGATACGCAGTATTTT. It is translated as CASSWTSQSSTDTQYF.

The chain joins TRBV12-3 or TRBV12-4 to TRBJ2-6; 10 bases are shared with TRBD1. V dropped 6 bases and J dropped 2; count of bases not matched to a gene: 7. The CDR3 consists of 17 residues. The CDR3 reads CASSLTGGLTGANVLTF. CDR3 DNA: TGTGCCAGCAGCTTGACAGGGGGCCTAACTGGGGCCAACGTCCTGACTTTC.

The chain recombines TRBV20-1 with TRBJ2-2; D unclear. This CDR3 has 13 amino acids. V dropped 6 bases and J dropped 4 bases, with 12 bases sitting between them. Looked up from germline, CDR1 is DFQATT and CDR2 is SNEGSKA (reference sequence). This CDR3 is CSANQFGTGELFF. CDR3 nucleotides: TGCAGTGCCAACCAATTCGGCACCGGGGAGCTGTTTTTT.

Ten or more counts support this clonotype. This chain joins TRBV30 and TRBJ1-1; no firm D call. The ends were cut back, 3 bases at V and 8 bases at J, with 10 bases in the middle. The CDR3 consists of 11 residues. Germline V gene lookup returns CDR1 GTSNPN and CDR2 SVGIG (reference sequence). In DNA, the CDR3 is TGTGCCTGGAGCGACAATAAAGAAGCTTTCTTT. This codes for CAWSDNKEAFF.

The CDR3 here is CASSPTGGAVSDEKLFF. Here the CDR3 DNA reads TGTGCCAGCAGCCCGACAGGGGGCGCGGTGTCCGATGAAAAACTGTTTTTT. This chain connects TRBV12-3 or TRBV12-4 to TRBJ1-4; 10 positions agree with TRBD1. The CDR3 consists of 17 residues. The V segment lost 6 bases and the J segment 6 bases; nucleotides outside the gene matches: 13.

This clonotype appeared many times. The J gene is TRBJ2-3, the V gene TRBV6-1, with TRBD1 matching over 7 bases. The germline CDR1 and CDR2 sequences are MNHNS and SASEGT. With 4 bases clipped from V and 2 bases from J, the junction kept 6 bases outside the gene matches. CDR3 length: 15 residues. The CDR3: CASSVGTAYTDTQYF. CDR3 sequence (DNA): TGTGCCAGCAGTGTCGGGACAGCCTACACAGATACGCAGTATTTT.

This clonotype was found a few times. The chain links TRBV19 to TRBJ1-5, with 9 bases lining up with TRBD1. V was pared by 4 bases and J by 3 bases, with 7 bases of the junction left unmatched. The germline V gene has CDR1 LNHDA and CDR2 SQIVND (reference sequence). CDR3 length: 16 amino acids. The CDR3 DNA sequence: TGTGCCAGTAGTAAAACGGGACAGGGAGACAATCAGCCCCAGCATTTT. This codes for CASSKTGQGDNQPQHF. Combining the CDR3 with reference TRBV19 and TRBJ1-5 gives the whole variable domain DGGITQSPKYLFRKEGQNVTLSCEQNLNHDAMYWYRQDPGQGLRLIYYSQIVNDFQKGDIAEGYSVSREKKESFPLTVTSAQKNPTAFYLCASSKTGQGDNQPQHFGDGTRLSIL.

This clonotype turned up a few times. The chain links TRBV20-1 to TRBJ1-4; D is unclear. Germline-derived CDR1 and CDR2 are DFQATT and SNEGSKA (reference sequence). This CDR3 spans 11 amino acids. The chain's CDR3 is CSPRTNEKLFF. The CDR3 nucleotides are TGCAGCCCAAGAACTAATGAAAAACTGTTTTTT.

This clonotype was counted at least ten times. The chain recombines TRBV12-5 with TRBJ2-3, with D possibly TRBD1 on 6 matching bases. Germline CDR1 LGHNT, CDR2 FRNRAP. The CDR3 runs 13 residues. V was trimmed by 0 bases and J by 10 bases, leaving 11 bases between them. The CDR3 region is CASGLVGGPAQYF. The CDR3 region has the DNA TGTGCTAGTGGTTTGGTAGGGGGTCCCGCGCAGTATTTT.

The chain combines TRBV28 with TRBJ2-3; D is perhaps TRBD2 (5 bases). Trimming took 5 bases from V and 1 from J, leaving 13 bases between them. The CDR3 length is 15 residues. Germline CDR1 MDHEN, CDR2 SYDVKM. Here the CDR3 reads CASSPPGVRTDTQYF. The CDR3 nucleotides are TGTGCCAGCAGTCCCCCCGGGGTTCGCACAGATACGCAGTATTTT.

The chain joins TRBV7-9 to TRBJ1-1; weak D call: TRBD1 (5 bases). The CDR3 has 13 amino acids. Germline CDR1 is SEHNR and CDR2 is FQNEAQ (reference sequence). The ends were cut back, 4 bases at V and 4 bases at J, with 10 bases in the middle. DNA for the CDR3: TGTGCCAGCAGCTCTCCGGGGGGCACTGAAGCTTTCTTT. The encoded protein is CASSSPGGTEAFF.

A few counts support this clonotype. The J gene is TRBJ2-3, the V gene TRBV27, with TRBD2 identical over 7 bases. CDR3 length: 14 amino acids. With V trimmed by 6 bases and J by 2 bases, 5 bases remained unmatched. Germline loops: CDR1 MNHEY, CDR2 SMNVEV (reference sequence). CDR3 nucleotides: TGTGCCAGCAGGACTAGCCACCTCACAGATACGCAGTATTTT. It yields the protein CASRTSHLTDTQYF.

The chain employs TRBV7-2 and TRBJ2-1; the D is unclear. Germline loops: CDR1 SGHTA, CDR2 FQGNSA. The CDR3 runs 15 residues. V was cut by 5 bases and J by 1 base, with 12 bases left in between. The CDR3 here is CASSRDLGSYNEQFF. As DNA, the CDR3 is TGTGCCAGCAGCCGAGACCTGGGGTCCTACAATGAGCAGTTCTTC.

This clonotype was counted only a few times. The CDR3 DNA follows: TGCAGTGCTCTACCCCCTCCCTTTAGGGAAGCTTTCTTT. Residues: CSALPPPFREAFF. This rearrangement joins TRBV20-1 to TRBJ1-1; D not resolved. V dropped 5 bases and J dropped 8 bases, with 18 bases sitting between them. Germline V CDR1 and CDR2: DFQATT, SNEGSKA (reference sequence). The CDR3 is made up of 13 amino acids.

This clonotype was seen repeatedly, ten times or more. Here the CDR3 DNA reads TGCAGTGCTAGAGAAGGAGCGGGGGAAAACAATGAGCAGTTCTTC. This encodes CSAREGAGENNEQFF. This rearrangement joins TRBV20-1 to TRBJ2-1, with 8 bases lining up with TRBD2. Germline CDR1 and CDR2: DFQATT and SNEGSKA (reference sequence). The CDR3 length is 15 residues. Trimming at V came to 0 bases and at J to 5 bases, leaving 6 bases not matched to a gene.